This TCR beta chain derives from a study of control samples from healthy donors and cancer patients. Some clones are missing from TCRdb's copy, which holds only in-frame ones; the method was immunoSEQ multiplex PCR. The table records some 150,000 clones, approximately 96% of them present only once. The length of the CDR3 is 13 residues. The V gene's germline CDR1 is MGHDK and CDR2 SYGVNS. Trimming removed 1 base from V and 3 bases from J, with 7 bases in between. This TCR was sampled from a woman aged 25-40 years in good health. The V and J genes are TRBV25-1 and TRBJ2-7; D is unclear. The sequenced sample was blood. The CDR3 sequence is CASSEWVDYEQYF. The CDR3 DNA sequence: TGTGCCAGCAGTGAATGGGTGGACTACGAGCAGTACTTC.